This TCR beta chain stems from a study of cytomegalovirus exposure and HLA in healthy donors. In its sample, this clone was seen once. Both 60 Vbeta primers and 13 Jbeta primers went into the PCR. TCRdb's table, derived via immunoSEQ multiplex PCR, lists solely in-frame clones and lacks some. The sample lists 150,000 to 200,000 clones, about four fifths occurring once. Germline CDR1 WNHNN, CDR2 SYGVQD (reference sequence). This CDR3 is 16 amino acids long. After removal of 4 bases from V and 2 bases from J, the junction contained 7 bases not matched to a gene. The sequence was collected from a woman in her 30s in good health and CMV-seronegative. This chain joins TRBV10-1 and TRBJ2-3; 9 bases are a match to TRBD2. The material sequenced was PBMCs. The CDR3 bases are TGCGCCAGCAGTGCGCAAGCGGGGGGCCACACAGATACGCAGTATTTT. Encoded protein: CASSAQAGGHTDTQYF.